Sequencing of this T cell receptor beta chain was carried out in a study of a mutant IDH1 vaccine in newly diagnosed glioma. Study overall: Treated individuals were approximately 60% male and around 40% female, averaging 40.4 years of age.

As concerns this clone: Its target is unknown.

Time point denoted: week 47, end of study. Every single dose of the vaccine, 300 ug of mutant IDH1 20-mer peptide, came with topical imiquimod. Repertoires were generated with immunoSEQ multiplex PCR, while TCRdb's copy carries only in-frame clones and drops some. The top ten hold approximately 0.8% of the sample, which has 90,000 to 100,000 clones, roughly nine tenths seen once. Germline CDR1 is SGHDT and CDR2 is YYEEEE. Trimming took off 5 bases at V and 5 bases at J, with 13 bases between the two ends. This CDR3 is built from 13 residues. The source of this sequence is a woman aged 50 to 65 with glioma. Specimen: PBMCs, collected from a glioma patient whose treatment included an IDH1 peptide vaccine. This chain connects TRBV5-6 to TRBJ2-5, with D perhaps TRBD1 (6 bases). The CDR3 protein is CASSSRGMETQYF. The CDR3, as DNA: TGTGCCAGCAGTTCCAGGGGAATGGAGACCCAGTACTTC.